This T cell receptor (beta chain) was retrieved from a study of blood T cells in healthy people across ages. In the study overall: Through template switching, about one barcoded beta molecule was captured per two T cells, as measured in model experiments. Broader study findings: Lack of knowledge of donor CMV status possibly confounded expanded clonotype changes.

V lost 3 bases, J lost 2 bases, and 23 bases lay in between. The germline V gene encodes CDR1 LGHNA and CDR2 YSLEER. The CDR3 is made up of 18 amino acids. For every donor, a draw yielded around 10 milliliters of peripheral blood. Notes on this clonotype: Its target is not known.

Alongside a J-beta primer mix, a sample-barcoded 5' primer served in a second PCR lasting roughly 6 to 11 cycles. One entry per CDR3 protein, called by TCRdb with MiXCR from the 5' RACE reads. The sample shows nearly 800,000 distinct CDR3 sequences, roughly 56% of them seen only once. The TCR was taken from a middle-aged man in good health. Sequences were obtained from blood. The chain recombines TRBV4-3 with TRBJ2-7, with D maybe TRBD1 (6 bases). CDR3 residues: CASSQAPVPGAVTYEQYF. CDR3 sequence (DNA): TGCGCCAGCAGCCAGGCCCCAGTCCCAGGGGCCGTTACCTACGAGCAGTACTTC.